The 24 T cell receptor beta chains reported below all come from one sample, sequenced in a study of T cell repertoires in cytomegalovirus infection. MiXCR was run by TCRdb on the reads, yielding one entry per CDR3 protein. This sample has about 310,000 distinct CDR3 sequences, with roughly 25% found just once. These TCRs' antigens remain unknown. Sample: cultured PBMCs, taken from culture after CMV antigen stimulation. The receptor set was obtained from a human donor in good health (CMV status not recorded). Some clones in this sample may be carry-over from other donors' samples.

This clonotype was seen only a few times. The chain combines TRBV15 with TRBJ2-5; D unclear. Trimming pared 1 base from V and 2 bases from J, leaving 5 bases between. Germline CDR1 and CDR2: LNHNV and YYDKDF (reference sequence). This CDR3 is built from 13 residues. CDR3 sequence reads: CATSRGVQETQYF. The CDR3 DNA is TGTGCCACCAGCAGAGGAGTGCAAGAGACCCAGTACTTC.

This clonotype was observed a handful of times. The chain recombines TRBV6-2 or TRBV6-3 with TRBJ2-1; unclear D gene. Trimming pared 10 bases from V and 4 bases from J, leaving 14 bases between. The CDR3 contains 13 residues. CDR1 and CDR2 (germline): MNHEY, SVGEGT. The CDR3 DNA sequence: TGTGCCACCGCCGAACTAACTTACAATGAGCAGTTCTTC. It is translated as CATAELTYNEQFF.

The sample holds a few counts of this clonotype. V gene TRBV3-1 combines with J gene TRBJ2-5; possibly TRBD1 for D (6 bases). Germline V gene data show CDR1 as LGHDT and CDR2 as YNNKEL (reference sequence). The CDR3 loop spans 15 amino acids. Between the trimmed V and J ends, which lost 8 bases and 3 bases, there was a span of 19 bases. The CDR3 loop is CASRPLGAAEETQYF. The CDR3 region has the DNA TGTGCCAGCCGACCCTTGGGGGCCGCCGAAGAGACCCAGTACTTC.

This chain links TRBV25-1 with TRBJ2-7; the match to TRBD1 covers 7 bases. Germline values: CDR1 MGHDK, CDR2 SYGVNS. V trimming: 5 bases; J trimming: 3 bases; junction bases outside the gene matches: 7. This CDR3 has 14 amino acids. CDR3 nucleotides: TGTGCCAGCAGTTCTGCCCAGGGGGTCTACGAGCAGTACTTC. Protein product: CASSSAQGVYEQYF.

The chain combines TRBV27 with TRBJ2-1; no clear D gene. V lost 2 bases and J 5 bases, leaving 7 bases between the germline ends. This CDR3 contains 13 residues. CDR1 is MNHEY and CDR2 is SMNVEV in the germline V gene (reference sequence). CDR3 protein: CASSLGNHNEQFF. The CDR3 region has the DNA TGTGCCAGCAGTTTAGGCAACCACAATGAGCAGTTCTTC.

This clonotype was seen a few times. The chain has TRBV7-9 and TRBJ2-1; D possibly corresponds to TRBD2 (5 bases). V was shortened by 10 bases and J by 1 base, with 17 bases between the two germline ends. The germline CDR1 and CDR2 sequences are SEHNR and FQNEAQ (reference sequence). The CDR3 sequence is 15 residues long. The CDR3 bases are TGTGCCACACCTGGCACTAGTCTTTCCTACAATGAGCAGTTCTTC. It codes for CATPGTSLSYNEQFF.

At least ten counts were recorded for this clonotype. CDR3 amino acids: CASRETSGRAGNEQYF. CDR3 DNA sequence: TGTGCCAGCAGGGAGACTAGCGGGAGGGCGGGGAACGAGCAGTACTTC. This chain connects TRBV6-1 to TRBJ2-7; 14 bases fit TRBD2. This CDR3 is built from 16 residues. CDR1 is MNHNS, CDR2 SASEGT, per germline. Trimming took 6 bases from V and 5 from J; bases not matched to a gene: 9.

Ten or more counts support this clonotype. The rearrangement links TRBV7-2 to TRBJ2-3, with 11 nucleotides matching TRBD2. CDR3 size: 16 residues. V dropped 2 bases and J dropped 3; count of bases not matched to a gene: 4. The germline gives CDR1 SGHTA, CDR2 FQGNSA. CDR3 coding DNA: TGTGCCAGCAGCTTAAACCCTAGCGGGAGGACAGATACGCAGTATTTT. Translating it yields CASSLNPSGRTDTQYF.

In its sample, this clonotype was seen many times. The chain uses TRBV6-2 or TRBV6-3 and TRBJ1-1; 8 positions agree with TRBD1. This CDR3 region has 14 residues. Germline loops: CDR1 MNHEY, CDR2 SVGEGT. J gave up 3 bases and V 6 bases, and 6 bases lay outside the gene matches. CDR3 sequence reads: CASRGDRLDTEAFF. The CDR3 DNA reads as TGTGCCAGCAGGGGGGACAGGTTGGACACTGAAGCTTTCTTT.

This clonotype was observed a handful of times. The V call is TRBV12-3 or TRBV12-4, the J call TRBJ2-5, with D possibly TRBD1 on 5 matching bases. Trimming pared 8 bases from V and 4 bases from J, leaving 14 bases between. This CDR3 is 13 amino acids long. DNA for the CDR3: TGTGCCAGCCTCGGTGGGGCAGGAGAGACCCAGTACTTC. Amino acids: CASLGGAGETQYF.

The sample holds many counts of this clonotype. The rearrangement joins TRBV7-2 to TRBJ2-1; either TRBD1 or TRBD2 may supply D (5 bases each). The CDR3 extends over 15 amino acids. Germline CDR1 SGHTA, CDR2 FQGNSA. V was pared by 4 bases and J by 2 bases, with 12 bases between. The CDR3 bases are TGTGCCAGCAGCTCGGGACGCTCAACCTACAATGAGCAGTTCTTC. Protein: CASSSGRSTYNEQFF.

This chain links TRBV5-4 with TRBJ2-7; D is ambiguous. Per germline, CDR1 SGHNT and CDR2 YYREEE (reference sequence). The CDR3 length is 13 residues. The V and J ends lost 2 bases and 3 bases respectively, with 9 bases between them. Written as DNA, the CDR3 is TGTGCCAGCAGCTTAGGGCCAGACTACGAGCAGTACGTC. Protein: CASSLGPDYEQYV.

The chain has TRBV7-2 and TRBJ2-7; 11 bases are a match to TRBD1. Unmatched junction bases numbered 6, after V lost 2 bases and J lost 3 bases. The CDR3 loop spans 16 amino acids. Germline-derived CDR1 and CDR2 are SGHTA and FQGNSA. The CDR3 region is CASSLFVGTGGYEQYF. In nucleotides, the CDR3 is TGTGCCAGCAGCTTATTTGTAGGGACAGGGGGCTACGAGCAGTACTTC.

Points on this clonotype: The junction shows a germline mismatch at one end, possibly a read error. This rearrangement joins TRBV6-2 or TRBV6-3 to TRBJ1-1, with no clear D. The CDR3 contains 13 residues. Germline CDR1 MNHEY, CDR2 SVGEGT. This CDR3 is CASSPNTNTEASF. The DNA for the CDR3 is TGTGCCAGCAGTCCCAACACGAACACTGAAGCTTCCTTT.

With respect to this clonotype: Because it lacks the conserved phenylalanine or tryptophan at the end, this CDR3 is likely a read error. The chain uses TRBV12-3 or TRBV12-4 and TRBJ1-2; D may be TRBD1 (6 bases). This CDR3 has 15 amino acids. The V end was cut by 7 bases, the J end by 3 bases, with 18 bases between. The DNA for the CDR3 is TGTGCCAGCACGGGCAGGGTCAAGGGGGACTATGGCTACACCATC. Translation: CASTGRVKGDYGYTI.

This clonotype was observed a handful of times. The V gene is TRBV7-2, the J gene TRBJ1-1; D gene uncertain. Germline V gene sequence: CDR1 SGHTA, CDR2 FQGNSA. The CDR3 totals 13 residues. Trimming cost V 4 bases and J 4 bases, with 10 bases left between them. The CDR3 bases are TGTGCCAGCAGCTACCGGGGTCTCACTGAAGCTTTCTTT. Protein product: CASSYRGLTEAFF. Filled out from reference TRBV7-2 and TRBJ1-1, the complete variable domain reads GAGVSQSPSNKVTEKGKDVELRCDPISGHTALYWYRQSLGQGLEFLIYFQGNSAPDKSGLPSDRFSAERTGGSVSTLTIQRTQQEDSAVYLCASSYRGLTEAFFGQGTRLTVV.

This clonotype was counted ten times or more. This chain connects TRBV7-2 to TRBJ2-3; 14 bases line up with TRBD2. The CDR3 spans 20 residues. Germline CDR1 SGHTA, CDR2 FQGNSA. V was clipped by 6 bases and J by 3 bases; unmatched bases: 17. CDR3 coding DNA: TGTGCCAGCAGGCCTCGCCCGGGACTAGCGGGAGATAGGGGGACAGATACGCAGTATTTT. It specifies CASRPRPGLAGDRGTDTQYF.

J is TRBJ2-5 and V is TRBV20-1; D remains ambiguous. Germline CDR1 and CDR2: DFQATT and SNEGSKA (reference sequence). V lost 0 bases, J lost 5 bases, and 13 bases lay in between. The CDR3 consists of 14 residues. The CDR3: CSARDEDFGETQYF. The CDR3 DNA sequence: TGCAGTGCTAGAGATGAAGACTTCGGGGAGACCCAGTACTTC.

V and J are TRBV20-1 and TRBJ2-3, with D maybe TRBD1 (6 bases). The CDR3 covers 12 residues. The V end lost 5 bases, the J end lost 3 bases, and 9 bases lay between the germline ends. Germline V gene sequence: CDR1 DFQATT, CDR2 SNEGSKA (reference sequence). CDR3 DNA sequence: TGCAGTGCTTACAGGGAAACAGATACGCAGTATTTT. Residues: CSAYRETDTQYF.

The gene calls are TRBV12-5 and TRBJ2-7, with D possibly matching TRBD1 (6 bases). The V and J ends lost 0 bases and 1 base respectively, with 7 bases between them. CDR3 size: 14 residues. In germline, CDR1 is LGHNT, CDR2 FRNRAP. The CDR3 DNA reads as TGTGCTAGTGGTTTGGTACAGGGATCCTACGAGCAGTACGTC. Translation: CASGLVQGSYEQYV.

This clonotype was detected ten times or more. The chain uses TRBV7-2 and TRBJ2-6; 9 bases are a match to TRBD1. V was pared by 5 bases and J by 0 bases, with 5 bases of the junction left unmatched. Germline CDR1 SGHTA, CDR2 FQGNSA. CDR3 length equals 17 residues. The CDR3 DNA sequence: TGTGCCAGCAGCATCGGGACAGGGACCTCTGGGGCCAACGTCCTGACTTTC. Translated, it gives CASSIGTGTSGANVLTF.

Note on this clonotype: Since a much larger clone is just one base distant, this may be a read error. The rearrangement uses TRBV28 and TRBJ1-5; no reliable D call. CDR3 size: 13 residues. The germline CDR1 and CDR2 sequences are MDHEN and SYDVKM. Between the trimmed V and J ends, which lost 3 bases and 2 bases, there was a span of 5 bases. The CDR3 loop is CASSFWGNQPQHF. The CDR3 coding sequence is TGTGCCAGCAGTTTTTGGGGCAATCAGCCCCAGCATTTT.

The CDR3 DNA sequence: TGTGCCAGCAGTGGGCAGGTGGGCGTTGGGGTTTATGGCTACACCTTC. This gives the protein CASSGQVGVGVYGYTF. This sequence joins TRBV2 and TRBJ1-2; D not certain. The CDR3 runs 16 residues. V lost 4 bases, J lost 5 bases, and 20 bases lay in between. CDR1 and CDR2 (germline): SNHLY, FYNNEI.

This clonotype was counted at least ten times. The chain uses TRBV11-1 and TRBJ2-1; no clear D gene. Trimming took off 5 bases at V and 2 bases at J, with 13 bases between the two ends. Looked up from germline, CDR1 is SGHAT and CDR2 is FQDESV (reference sequence). The CDR3 runs to 15 residues. Written as DNA, the CDR3 is TGTGCCAGCAGCCCCGATGAGATGGCCTACAATGAGCAGTTCTTC. Protein: CASSPDEMAYNEQFF.